Below, 11 T cell receptor beta chains from the same sample are listed, as sequenced in a study of graft-versus-host responses after intestinal transplantation. Assay: immunoSEQ multiplex PCR; the TCRdb copy retains only in-frame clones and omits some. This table has some 45,000 clones, about 95% appearing once. The source material was PBMCs, sampled about 350 days after intestinal transplant. The receptors originated from a human patient who received an intestinal transplant, so some T cells may come from the graft donor.

The chain has TRBV4-1 and TRBJ2-7, with a tentative D call TRBD1 (6 bases). The germline CDR1 and CDR2 sequences are MGHRA and YSYEKL. Trimming left V 1 base short and J 2 bases short, with 9 bases between. This CDR3 is 14 amino acids long. The CDR3 protein is CASSQGDNPYEQYF. The CDR3 DNA sequence: TGCGCCAGCAGCCAAGGGGACAACCCCTACGAGCAGTACTTC.

The chain recombines TRBV4-1 with TRBJ1-4; tentatively, D is TRBD1 (6 bases). Trimming removed 0 bases at V and 4 bases at J, with 9 bases between. Germline assignment: CDR1 MGHRA and CDR2 YSYEKL. CDR3 length: 15 residues. CDR3 nucleotide sequence: TGCGCCAGCAGCCAAGATACAGGGCTTAATGAAAAACTGTTTTTT. Its translation is CASSQDTGLNEKLFF.

V usage is TRBV27 and J usage is TRBJ1-4; possible D gene TRBD1, 5 bases. Germline lookup yields CDR1 MNHEY and CDR2 SMNVEV (reference sequence). V was clipped by 6 bases and J by 7 bases, with 18 bases between them. The CDR3 sequence is 15 residues long. This chain's CDR3 is CASSERDLRGEKLFF. Here the CDR3 DNA reads TGTGCCAGCAGCGAACGGGACCTGCGGGGTGAAAAACTGTTTTTT.

This chain connects TRBV19 to TRBJ1-2; 7 bases line up with TRBD1. CDR1 and CDR2 (germline): LNHDA, SQIVND (reference sequence). The V and J ends lost 3 bases and 4 bases, in that order; junction bases with no gene match: 11. The CDR3 runs to 16 residues. The CDR3: CASSIPRTGRTYGYTF. The CDR3 bases are TGTGCCAGTAGTATCCCCCGGACAGGCAGGACCTATGGCTACACCTTC.

The chain recombines TRBV6-6 with TRBJ2-1; 8 nucleotides match TRBD2. The J segment lost 0 bases and the V segment lost 3 bases, leaving 1 base of the junction unmatched. This CDR3 region has 15 residues. Germline V gene data show CDR1 as MNHNY and CDR2 as SVGAGI (reference sequence). CDR3 region: CASSYSGNSYNEQFF. CDR3 sequence (DNA): TGTGCCAGCAGTTATAGCGGGAACTCCTACAATGAGCAGTTCTTC.

The rearrangement links TRBV13 to TRBJ2-2; 11 bases map to TRBD2. After removal of 4 bases from V and 7 bases from J, the junction contained 5 bases not matched to a gene. The CDR3 runs to 15 residues. Germline CDR1 and CDR2: PRHDT and FYEKMQ (reference sequence). Written as DNA, the CDR3 is TGTGCCAGCAGCTCTAGCGGGAGGTTTGGCGGGGAGCTGTTTTTT. It yields the protein CASSSSGRFGGELFF.

This chain connects TRBV5-5 to TRBJ2-3; D might be TRBD2 (6 bases). Trimming shortened V by 4 bases and J by 0 bases, and 15 bases separated the two germline ends. This CDR3 comprises 16 residues. The germline V gene has CDR1 SGHKS and CDR2 YYEKEE (reference sequence). The CDR3 DNA reads TGTGCCAGCAGCATAGGGACTTATCATAGCACAGATACGCAGTATTTT. This codes for CASSIGTYHSTDTQYF.

The chain uses TRBV7-9 and TRBJ2-1; D remains ambiguous. CDR1 and CDR2 from the germline V gene are SEHNR and FQNEAQ (reference sequence). V was pared by 5 bases and J by 0 bases, with 5 bases between. This CDR3 spans 13 amino acids. This chain's CDR3 is CASSRNSYNEQFF. The CDR3 DNA reads as TGTGCCAGCAGCCGCAACTCCTACAATGAGCAGTTCTTC.

The chain carries TRBV7-6 and TRBJ2-7; D possibly corresponds to TRBD1 (6 bases). Germline CDR1 SGHVS, CDR2 FNYEAQ. The V end lost 4 bases, the J end lost 2 bases, and 12 bases lay between the germline ends. This CDR3 has 14 residues. The CDR3 here is CASSWGHQTYEQYF. The CDR3 nucleotides read TGTGCCAGCAGCTGGGGACATCAAACCTACGAGCAGTACTTC.

Points on this clone: This CDR3 is also generated by other DNA sequences in the sample. V is TRBV7-6 and J is TRBJ1-2, with unresolved D. Germline loops: CDR1 SGHVS, CDR2 FNYEAQ. V lost 5 bases and J 4 bases, leaving 5 bases between the germline ends. This CDR3 has 11 amino acids. The CDR3 DNA sequence: TGTGCCAGCAGCAGGGCCTATGGCTACACCTTC. Protein: CASSRAYGYTF.

The chain employs TRBV7-3 and TRBJ2-1, with 10 bases that match TRBD2. There are 14 residues in the CDR3. With V trimmed by 8 bases and J by 7 bases, 8 bases remained unmatched. Germline V gene sequence: CDR1 SGHTA, CDR2 FQGTGA. CDR3 in amino acids: CASGAGGPGNEQFF. CDR3 coding DNA: TGTGCCAGCGGAGCGGGAGGGCCAGGGAATGAGCAGTTCTTC.